This entry is about one T cell receptor beta chain. The antigen remains unidentified. The CDR3 has 18 residues. Germline CDR1 SGHDT, CDR2 YYEEEE. V dropped 3 bases and J dropped 4; count of bases not matched to a gene: 16. In the PCR, 60 Vbeta and 13 Jbeta primers were used. Generated by immunoSEQ multiplex PCR, the TCRdb table keeps only in-frame clones and is missing some. The sample consists of fewer than 200,000 clones, over 60% of them appearing once. This entry is derived from a study of cytomegalovirus exposure and HLA in healthy donors. Broader study findings: V- and J-gene trimming in TCR beta was tied to a missense DCLRE1C variant by an analysis performed later. In a later analysis, an Asian-associated ancestry cluster reportedly showed fewer N-insertions than the approximately 660-donor mean.

Sequenced sample: PBMCs. The V and J genes are TRBV5-6 and TRBJ2-7, with TRBD2 matching over 10 bases. The receptor comes from a man aged 40-55 years in good health and CMV-seropositive. As DNA, the CDR3 is TGTGCCAGCAGCTCTTGGGGGGCTAGCGGGAGTAGGACGTACGAGCAGTACTTC. Amino acids: CASSSWGASGSRTYEQYF. Full variable domain (missing parts from reference TRBV5-6 and TRBJ2-7): DAGVTQSPTHLIKTRGQQVTLRCSPKSGHDTVSWYQQALGQGPQFIFQYYEEEERQRGNFPDRFSGHQFPNYSSELNVNALLLGDSALYLCASSSWGASGSRTYEQYFGPGTRLTVT.